This entry lists 28 T cell receptor beta chains sequenced from one sample in a study of T cells in Graves' hyperthyroidism and ophthalmopathy. RNA transcripts were the template for amplifying TCR beta CDR3 regions. The TCR CDR3 was amplified in a first-round RT-PCR using the HTBI primer set. In TCRdb, the multiplex PCR reads were re-called with MiXCR into one record per CDR3 protein. The repertoire holds over 400,000 distinct CDR3 sequences, with roughly 22% as singletons. Sequenced sample: blood. The receptors come from a woman aged 70-85 years with Graves' ophthalmopathy.

This chain joins TRBV5-1 and TRBJ2-3; a possible D gene is TRBD2 (5 bases). CDR1 and CDR2 from the germline V gene are SGHRS and YFSETQ. The ends were cut back, 4 bases at V and 2 bases at J, with 11 bases in the middle. The CDR3 loop spans 14 amino acids. CDR3 sequence reads: CASSPGRDTDTQYF. CDR3 DNA: TGCGCCAGCAGCCCCGGACGGGACACAGATACGCAGTATTTT.

The chain is built from TRBV27 and TRBJ1-5; D not resolved. The CDR3 is made up of 17 amino acids. In germline, CDR1 is MNHEY, CDR2 SMNVEV (reference sequence). V shed 4 bases and J shed 2 bases, with 18 bases lying between them. This CDR3 is CASSSKRAHSGNQPQHF. Written as DNA, the CDR3 is TGTGCCAGCAGTTCCAAGCGGGCCCATAGCGGCAATCAGCCCCAGCATTTT.

The chain carries TRBV7-2 and TRBJ1-2, with D maybe TRBD1 (5 bases). V dropped 1 base and J dropped 8 bases, with 14 bases sitting between them. This CDR3 comprises 14 residues. Germline CDR1 is SGHTA and CDR2 is FQGNSA. In DNA form, the CDR3 reads TGTGCCAGCAGCTTAGATCAGGGAAGAGGGGGCTACACCTTC. Amino acid sequence: CASSLDQGRGGYTF.

This clonotype was counted at least ten times. V gene TRBV7-8 combines with J gene TRBJ1-1; D is possibly TRBD1 (5 bases). The CDR3 loop spans 16 amino acids. Germline lookup yields CDR1 SGHVS and CDR2 FQNEAQ. V was clipped by 0 bases and J by 6 bases, with 17 bases between them. CDR3 region: CASSLALWGRGAEAFF. The CDR3 DNA follows: TGTGCCAGCAGCTTAGCGCTTTGGGGTAGGGGCGCTGAAGCTTTCTTT.

CDR3 sequence (DNA): TGTGCCAGCGAGGGTGACCGCGGGGGCGAGCAGTACTTC. Its protein is CASEGDRGGEQYF. This chain uses TRBV28 with TRBJ2-7; 7 positions agree with TRBD2. V gave up 8 bases and J gave up 6 bases; unmatched junction bases: 10. Germline V CDR1 and CDR2: MDHEN, SYDVKM. The length of the CDR3 is 13 residues.

This clonotype was seen repeatedly, ten times or more. The chain links TRBV2 to TRBJ2-7, with a tentative D call TRBD2 (6 bases). This CDR3 contains 13 residues. With 6 bases removed from V and 4 bases from J, the gap between germline ends came to 13 bases. Germline CDR1 SNHLY, CDR2 FYNNEI. The CDR3 protein is CASSLLATYEQYF. CDR3 nucleotides: TGTGCCAGCAGCCTTCTAGCGACTTACGAGCAGTACTTC.

This clonotype was counted only a few times. V and J are TRBV6-1 and TRBJ2-7; TRBD2 agrees at 9 bases. The CDR3 runs 15 residues. Germline CDR1 and CDR2: MNHNS and SASEGT. The junction had 6 bases not matched to a gene; V was cut back by 6 bases and J by 0 bases. The CDR3 loop reads CASRRTSAPSYEQYF. Written as DNA, the CDR3 is TGTGCCAGCAGGAGGACTAGCGCCCCCTCCTACGAGCAGTACTTC.

This clonotype was seen many times. The chain is built from TRBV2 and TRBJ1-1; TRBD1 might be the D (5 bases). V lost 4 bases to trimming and J lost 8 bases, with 8 bases between them. From germline, CDR1 is SNHLY and CDR2 FYNNEI. The CDR3 is 11 amino acids. CDR3 protein: CASSVGHEAFF. In nucleotides, the CDR3 is TGTGCCAGCAGTGTAGGACACGAAGCTTTCTTT. Filled out from reference TRBV2 and TRBJ1-1, the complete variable domain reads EPEVTQTPSHQVTQMGQEVILRCVPISNHLYFYWYRQILGQKVEFLVSFYNNEISEKSEIFDDQFSVERPDGSNFTLKIRSTKLEDSAMYFCASSVGHEAFFGQGTRLTVV.

The chain recombines TRBV12-3 or TRBV12-4 with TRBJ2-2; 9 bases are a match to TRBD1. There are 13 residues in the CDR3. The V gene end was trimmed by 7 bases and the J gene end by 6 bases; junction bases not matched to a gene: 3. The CDR3 DNA follows: TGTGCCAGCAATAGGGACAGGGCCGGGGAGCTGTTTTTT. This translates into CASNRDRAGELFF.

There are a few counts of this clonotype. V and J are TRBV27 and TRBJ1-6; TRBD1 might be the D (5 bases). The CDR3 is made up of 17 amino acids. The ends were cut back, 5 bases at V and 5 bases at J, with 19 bases in the middle. The germline V gene encodes CDR1 MNHEY and CDR2 SMNVEV (reference sequence). Here the CDR3 reads CASSRYFRGRDNSPLHF. The CDR3 DNA reads as TGTGCCAGCAGTCGCTACTTCCGGGGGAGGGATAATTCACCCCTCCACTTT.

This clonotype was observed a few times. The rearrangement links TRBV5-1 to TRBJ1-1; D not certain. The CDR3 has 14 amino acids. The germline V and J ends were trimmed by 2 bases and 1 base, with 9 bases remaining between them. Looked up from germline, CDR1 is SGHRS and CDR2 is YFSETQ. The CDR3 nucleotides read TGCGCCAGCAGCTTTGGAACAAAGAACACTGAAGCTTTCTTT. It encodes CASSFGTKNTEAFF.

In its sample, this clonotype was seen a few times. The chain uses TRBV18 and TRBJ1-4; D is unresolved. This CDR3 contains 13 residues. V was shortened by 3 bases and J by 5 bases, with 7 bases between the two germline ends. Germline V lookup: CDR1 KGHSH, CDR2 LQKENI. CDR3 amino acids: CASSPAINEKLFF. The CDR3 nucleotides read TGTGCCAGCTCACCTGCAATAAATGAAAAACTGTTTTTT.

This clonotype came up a few times. The chain uses TRBV4-3 and TRBJ2-7, with D possibly being TRBD1 or TRBD2 (6 bases each). This CDR3 has 15 amino acids. Between the trimmed V and J ends, which lost 4 bases and 4 bases, there was a span of 17 bases. Germline CDR1 and CDR2: LGHNA and YSLEER. The chain's CDR3 is CASSPYPGGRYEQYF. The CDR3 nucleotides are TGCGCCAGCAGCCCTTACCCCGGGGGCCGGTACGAGCAGTACTTC.

The chain recombines TRBV5-1 with TRBJ1-1, with 8 bases fitting TRBD1. Germline lookup yields CDR1 SGHRS and CDR2 YFSETQ. Trimming at V came to 0 bases and at J to 4 bases, leaving 8 bases not matched to a gene. The CDR3 spans 16 residues. The DNA of the CDR3 is TGCGCCAGCAGCTTGGCGGCCAGGGGGCGAGGCACTGAAGCTTTCTTT. Its protein is CASSLAARGRGTEAFF. The full variable domain, with the rest looked up from reference TRBV5-1 and TRBJ1-1, is KAGVTQTPRYLIKTRGQQVTLSCSPISGHRSVSWYQQTPGQGLQFLFEYFSETQRNKGNFPGRFSGRQFSNSRSEMNVSTLELGDSALYLCASSLAARGRGTEAFFGQGTRLTVV.

The rearrangement links TRBV5-1 to TRBJ2-2; a possible D gene is TRBD1 (5 bases). The V end was cut by 4 bases, the J end by 0 bases, with 13 bases between. Germline V gives CDR1 SGHRS, CDR2 YFSETQ. This CDR3 has 16 residues. CDR3 nucleotides: TGCGCCAGCAGCAAGGATCAGGGCGCGAACACCGGGGAGCTGTTTTTT. It yields the protein CASSKDQGANTGELFF. The full variable domain, its missing parts supplied by reference TRBV5-1 and TRBJ2-2, is KAGVTQTPRYLIKTRGQQVTLSCSPISGHRSVSWYQQTPGQGLQFLFEYFSETQRNKGNFPGRFSGRQFSNSRSEMNVSTLELGDSALYLCASSKDQGANTGELFFGEGSRLTVL.

The chain joins TRBV10-1 to TRBJ2-3, with a weak D call TRBD2 (6 bases). V was pared by 10 bases and J by 5 bases, with 22 bases between. The germline gives CDR1 WNHNN, CDR2 SYGVQD (reference sequence). This CDR3 is 15 amino acids long. CDR3 region: CATTNPWGEVDTQYF. Written as DNA, the CDR3 is TGCGCCACCACCAACCCATGGGGGGAGGTAGATACGCAGTATTTT.

V gene TRBV11-2 combines with J gene TRBJ1-2, with D possibly being TRBD1 (5 bases). This CDR3 contains 15 residues. CDR1 is SGHAT and CDR2 is FQNNGV in the germline V gene. The ends were cut back, 5 bases at V and 0 bases at J, with 13 bases in the middle. The CDR3 coding sequence is TGTGCCAGCAGCCAAGCAGGGACTCCTAACTATGGCTACACCTTC. Residues: CASSQAGTPNYGYTF.

This clonotype was found many times. V usage is TRBV18 and J usage is TRBJ2-1; D is possibly TRBD1 or TRBD2 (6 bases each). Per the germline V gene, CDR1 is KGHSH and CDR2 is LQKENI. The CDR3 contains 12 residues. V lost 2 bases, J lost 10 bases, and 9 bases lay in between. The CDR3, as DNA: TGTGCCAGCTCACCAAGGGGGGAGGAGCAGTTCTTC. It specifies CASSPRGEEQFF.

The V call is TRBV2, the J call TRBJ1-6, with D possibly TRBD1 on 5 matching bases. V lost 6 bases, J lost 9 bases, and 15 bases lay in between. Germline V gene lookup returns CDR1 SNHLY and CDR2 FYNNEI. This CDR3 has 14 amino acids. CDR3 amino acids: CASRKGRDASPLHF. CDR3 bases: TGTGCCAGCAGGAAGGGGAGGGACGCTTCACCCCTCCACTTT.

The genes are TRBV5-1 and TRBJ1-1, with D tentatively TRBD1 (6 bases). Germline lookup yields CDR1 SGHRS and CDR2 YFSETQ. The ends were cut back, 4 bases at V and 5 bases at J, with 18 bases in the middle. CDR3 size: 15 residues. The chain's CDR3 is CASSTTTGAGTEAFF. CDR3 DNA sequence: TGCGCCAGCAGCACCACCACGGGGGCGGGGACTGAAGCTTTCTTT.

This clonotype was found a few times. The V gene is TRBV5-1, the J gene TRBJ2-1; TRBD2 matches at 9 bases. The germline V gene has CDR1 SGHRS and CDR2 YFSETQ. The CDR3 sequence is 14 residues long. V was pared by 1 base and J by 8 bases, with 4 bases of the junction left unmatched. Written as DNA, the CDR3 is TGCGCCAGCAGCTTGCGTCTAGCGGGGCATGAGCAGTTCTTC. As protein: CASSLRLAGHEQFF.

This clonotype showed up just a few times. The rearrangement links TRBV6-6 to TRBJ2-3; 8 nucleotides align to TRBD1. This CDR3 comprises 15 residues. V trimming: 2 bases; J trimming: 4 bases; junction bases outside the gene matches: 5. Germline CDR1 is MNHNY and CDR2 is SVGAGI (reference sequence). CDR3 in DNA: TGTGCCAGCAGTTACCGAGGACAGGGCGCAGATACGCAGTATTTT. This translates into CASSYRGQGADTQYF.

This clonotype was picked up a small number of times. The V gene is TRBV6-1, the J gene TRBJ2-5; 12 bases align to TRBD2. Germline lookup yields CDR1 MNHNS and CDR2 SASEGT. With 5 bases clipped from V and 5 bases from J, the junction kept 6 bases outside the gene matches. The CDR3 runs to 15 residues. The CDR3 sequence is CASSPTSGSWETQYF. The CDR3 coding sequence is TGTGCCAGCAGTCCGACTAGCGGGAGTTGGGAGACCCAGTACTTC.

The gene calls are TRBV5-1 and TRBJ2-3, with 8 positions matching TRBD2. J gave up 4 bases and V 2 bases, and 12 bases lay outside the gene matches. In germline, CDR1 is SGHRS, CDR2 YFSETQ. The CDR3 covers 17 residues. Here the CDR3 reads CASSFLDPGLVADTQYF. CDR3 in DNA: TGCGCCAGCAGCTTCCTAGACCCGGGACTAGTAGCAGATACGCAGTATTTT.

This clonotype was recorded a few times. This chain connects TRBV19 to TRBJ1-2, with D hard to call. V was pared by 5 bases and J by 3 bases, with 4 bases between. In germline, CDR1 is LNHDA, CDR2 SQIVND (reference sequence). This CDR3 spans 11 amino acids. The DNA of the CDR3 is TGTGCCAGTAGTTTCCACTATGGCTACACCTTC. Its translation is CASSFHYGYTF.

This clonotype has only a few counts. The chain carries TRBV7-9 and TRBJ1-4; D unresolved. Trimming took off 1 base at V and 12 bases at J, with 6 bases between the two ends. Germline V gives CDR1 SEHNR, CDR2 FQNEAQ (reference sequence). This CDR3 is 11 amino acids long. The CDR3 region has the DNA TGTGCCAGCAGCTTAGGGGCTCAACTGTTTTTT. Amino acids: CASSLGAQLFF.

The genes are TRBV12-5 and TRBJ2-1; 11 bases match TRBD2. The germline CDR1 and CDR2 sequences are LGHNT and FRNRAP. CDR3 length: 20 amino acids. Trimming cost V 5 bases and J 6 bases; bases outside gene matches: 21. CDR3 residues: CASGPGGALHGLAGFNEQFF. In DNA form, the CDR3 reads TGTGCTAGTGGTCCCGGCGGGGCCTTGCACGGACTAGCGGGCTTCAATGAGCAGTTCTTC.

This clonotype was counted between two and nine times. This chain links TRBV15 with TRBJ1-5; D possibly corresponds to TRBD1 (6 bases). Germline V lookup: CDR1 LNHNV, CDR2 YYDKDF (reference sequence). The CDR3 covers 14 residues. Trimming took off 5 bases at V and 6 bases at J, with 14 bases between the two ends. DNA of the CDR3: TGTGCCACCAGCGAATGGACAGAAGGTCAGCCCCAGCATTTT. This sequence encodes CATSEWTEGQPQHF.